The clone carrying this T cell receptor (beta chain) was picked up a small number of times. Its cognate antigen is unknown. The sample contains more than one DNA sequence encoding this CDR3. These data belong to a study of shared clonotypes between healthy human individuals. Broader study findings: Genetic and exposure-history diversity was limited by the small donor number.

The protocol was immunoSEQ multiplex PCR, while the TCRdb copy is restricted to in-frame clones and leaves out a portion. The sample yields about 1 million clones, roughly 80% seen once. V was trimmed by 2 bases and J by 4 bases, leaving 8 bases between them. The CDR3 is made up of 13 amino acids. Germline V gene data show CDR1 as MNHEY and CDR2 as SVGAGI. The chain links TRBV6-5 to TRBJ1-2; D uncertain. Sequencing used memory CD4+ T cells sorted from blood. Specified subset: CD45RA-negative fraction. This sequence was found in a man younger than 35 in good health. The CDR3 sequence is CASSYVGFYGYTF. Written as DNA, the CDR3 is TGTGCCAGCAGTTACGTGGGGTTCTATGGCTACACCTTC.